This TCR beta chain was recorded in a study of blood T cell repertoires in COVID-19. Profiled with immunoSEQ multiplex PCR; TCRdb holds only in-frame clones, not every one. This table holds approximately 320,000 clones, 87% found once. Those who participated ranged in age from roughly 18 to 90 years and resided in under 25 US areas. Cohorts were determined from participant-reported clinical history. This clone was counted a single time. The V gene's germline CDR1 is SGDLS and CDR2 YYNGEE. V lost 0 bases to trimming and J lost 7 bases, with 20 bases between them. CDR3 length: 17 amino acids. Sequencing used PBMCs or T cells enriched from blood (not recorded which). This sequence originates from a woman between 18 and 30 years old who had recovered from COVID-19. V gene TRBV9 combines with J gene TRBJ2-1; D might be TRBD1 (5 bases). The CDR3 spells CASSVGYRTLGMNEQFF. The CDR3 region has the DNA TGTGCCAGCAGCGTAGGGTACAGGACATTAGGTATGAATGAGCAGTTCTTC. Full variable domain (rest looked up from reference TRBV9 and TRBJ2-1): DSGVTQTPKHLITATGQRVTLRCSPRSGDLSVYWYQQSLDQGLQFLIQYYNGEERAKGNILERFSAQQFPDLHSELNLSSLELGDSALYFCASSVGYRTLGMNEQFFGPGTRLTVL.